The T cell receptor (beta chain) described here comes from a study of spatial heterogeneity in lung cancer. Study at large: Matched bulk RNA-seq yielded a T cell module score, and TCR transcript counts in tumor regions correlated strongly with that score. The library had UMIs, and each TCR and UMI pair averaged more than ten raw reads.

This clonotype was found once. Its antigen remains unidentified. In TCRdb, the 5' RACE reads were re-called with MiXCR into one record per CDR3 protein. The profile shows under 8,000 distinct CDR3 sequences, about 11% of them singletons. Stated time point: sample taken at primary tumor resection. Frozen PBMC, nontumor lung or tumor provided whole RNA, which was sequenced unsorted. Study-wide points: Tumoral mutation counts were tracked by counts of expanded intratumoral alpha and beta TCRs.

The V and J ends lost 4 bases and 5 bases, in that order; junction bases with no gene match: 4. Germline loops: CDR1 SGHRS, CDR2 YFSETQ. CDR3 length: 15 residues. Specimen: lung tumor tissue, collected at surgery. The chain links TRBV5-1 to TRBJ2-7; 15 bases line up with TRBD2. The receptor comes from a male donor with early-stage non-small cell lung cancer. CDR3 amino acids: CASSLGTSGRNEQYF. The CDR3 DNA reads TGCGCCAGCAGCCTTGGGACTAGCGGGAGGAACGAGCAGTACTTC.